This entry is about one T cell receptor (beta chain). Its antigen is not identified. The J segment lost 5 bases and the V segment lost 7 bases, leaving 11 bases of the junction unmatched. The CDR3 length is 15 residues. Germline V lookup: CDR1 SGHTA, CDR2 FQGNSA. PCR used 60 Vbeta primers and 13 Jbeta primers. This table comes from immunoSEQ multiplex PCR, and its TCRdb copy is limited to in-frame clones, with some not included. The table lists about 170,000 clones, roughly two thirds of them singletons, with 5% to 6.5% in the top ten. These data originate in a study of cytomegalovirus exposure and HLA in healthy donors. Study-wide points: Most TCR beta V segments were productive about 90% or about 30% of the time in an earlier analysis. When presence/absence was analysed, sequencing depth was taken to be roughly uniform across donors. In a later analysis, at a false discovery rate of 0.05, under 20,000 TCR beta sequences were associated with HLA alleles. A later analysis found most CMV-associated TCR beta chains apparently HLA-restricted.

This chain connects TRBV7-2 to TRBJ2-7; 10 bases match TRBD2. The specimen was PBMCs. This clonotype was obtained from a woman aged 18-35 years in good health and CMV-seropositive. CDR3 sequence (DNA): TGTGCCAGCACCAGCCCGACTAGCGGGCTCCACGAGCAGTACTTC. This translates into CASTSPTSGLHEQYF.